Below are 2 T cell receptor beta chains sequenced from a single sample in a study of graft-versus-host responses after intestinal transplantation. Profiling relied on immunoSEQ multiplex PCR, and the TCRdb table lists in-frame clones only, not all of them. The sample shows about 89,000 clones, about 93% of them seen only once. No antigen has been identified for these receptors. The starting material was unstimulated CD8+ T cells sorted from spleen or lymph node cells, obtained before intestinal transplant. These receptors all stem from a human donor who received an intestinal transplant.

The J gene is TRBJ1-1, the V gene TRBV4-3; a possible D gene is TRBD1 (5 bases). Germline V gives CDR1 LGHNA, CDR2 YSLEER. V lost 0 bases and J lost 1, with 9 bases in between. This CDR3 is 15 amino acids long. The DNA for the CDR3 is TGCGCCAGCAGCCAAGAAGTGGGGGGGAACACTGAAGCTTTCTTT. Translation: CASSQEVGGNTEAFF.

V usage is TRBV6-5 and J usage is TRBJ2-7, with TRBD1 as a possible D gene (6 bases). The CDR3 runs 15 residues. V was pared by 0 bases and J by 5 bases, with 14 bases between. Per the germline V gene, CDR1 is MNHEY and CDR2 is SVGAGI. The CDR3 sequence: CASSYSRTATDEQYF. As DNA, the CDR3 is TGTGCCAGCAGTTACTCCCGGACAGCTACCGACGAGCAGTACTTC.